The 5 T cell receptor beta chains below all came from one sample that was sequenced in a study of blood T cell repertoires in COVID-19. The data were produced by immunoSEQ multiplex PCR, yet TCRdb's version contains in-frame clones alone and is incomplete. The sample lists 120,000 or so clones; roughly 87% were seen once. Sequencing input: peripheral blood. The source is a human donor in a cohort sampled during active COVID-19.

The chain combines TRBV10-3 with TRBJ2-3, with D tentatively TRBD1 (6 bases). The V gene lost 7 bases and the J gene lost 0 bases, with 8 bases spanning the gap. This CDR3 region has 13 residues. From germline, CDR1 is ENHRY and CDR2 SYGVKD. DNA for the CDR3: TGTGCCATCAACGGACAGAGCACAGATACGCAGTATTTT. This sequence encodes CAINGQSTDTQYF.

CDR3 sequence: CASSAGTKNTEAFF. The CDR3 DNA follows: TGTGCCAGCAGCGCCGGGACAAAGAACACTGAAGCTTTCTTT. The chain uses TRBV5-6 and TRBJ1-1; D is possibly TRBD1 (6 bases). This CDR3 contains 14 residues. Germline CDR1 reads SGHDT; CDR2 reads YYEEEE. With 4 bases removed from V and 1 base from J, the gap between germline ends came to 11 bases.

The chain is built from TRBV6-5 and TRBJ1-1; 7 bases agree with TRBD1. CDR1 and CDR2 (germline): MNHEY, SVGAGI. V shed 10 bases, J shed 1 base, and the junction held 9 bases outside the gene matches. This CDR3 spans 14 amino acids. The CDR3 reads CATTPGQRNTEAFF. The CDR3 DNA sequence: TGTGCCACGACTCCGGGACAGCGGAACACTGAAGCTTTCTTT.

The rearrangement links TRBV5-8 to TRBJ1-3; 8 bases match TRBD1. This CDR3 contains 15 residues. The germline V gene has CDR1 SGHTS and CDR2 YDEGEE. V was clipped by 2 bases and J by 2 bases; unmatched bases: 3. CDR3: CASSFVQGAGNTIYF. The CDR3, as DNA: TGTGCCAGCAGCTTCGTACAGGGGGCTGGAAACACCATATATTTT.

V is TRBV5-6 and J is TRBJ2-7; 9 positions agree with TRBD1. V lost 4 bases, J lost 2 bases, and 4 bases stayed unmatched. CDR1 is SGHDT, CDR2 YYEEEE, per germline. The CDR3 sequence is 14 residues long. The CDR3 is CASSTDRGTYEQYF. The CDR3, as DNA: TGTGCCAGCAGCACGGACAGGGGAACCTACGAGCAGTACTTC. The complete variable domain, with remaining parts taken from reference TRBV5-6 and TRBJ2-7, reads DAGVTQSPTHLIKTRGQQVTLRCSPKSGHDTVSWYQQALGQGPQFIFQYYEEEERQRGNFPDRFSGHQFPNYSSELNVNALLLGDSALYLCASSTDRGTYEQYFGPGTRLTVT.